This TCR beta chain was recovered during a study of blood T cell repertoires in COVID-19. V was pared by 8 bases and J by 3 bases, with 9 bases of the junction left unmatched. Germline values: CDR1 GTSNPN, CDR2 SVGIG (reference sequence). CDR3 size: 13 residues. Only in-frame clones appear in the TCRdb table, and some are missing; sequencing was by immunoSEQ multiplex PCR. The sample has hundreds of thousands of clones, 88% seen once. The chain carries TRBV30 and TRBJ2-7; the match to TRBD2 covers 8 bases. The sequenced material came from PBMCs or T cells enriched from blood (not recorded which). This sequence originates from a woman aged 60 to 75 in a cohort exposed to, infected with or recovered from COVID-19 (not recorded which). The chain's CDR3 is CAGLLAESYEQYF. For the CDR3, the DNA is TGTGCCGGCCTACTAGCGGAAAGCTACGAGCAGTACTTC.